What follows are 18 T cell receptor beta chains derived from one specimen sequenced in a study of blood T cell repertoires in COVID-19. TCRdb keeps only in-frame clones here, not all; method: immunoSEQ multiplex PCR. This table has about 58,000 clones, around 89% appearing once. Sequencing input: peripheral blood. These receptors all come from a man in his sixties with active COVID-19.

This chain uses TRBV4-1 with TRBJ2-7; possibly TRBD1 for D (5 bases). There are 13 residues in the CDR3. Germline CDR1 is MGHRA and CDR2 is YSYEKL. V was clipped by 1 base and J by 6 bases, with 10 bases between them. CDR3: CASSQGRGGEQYF. In DNA, the CDR3 is TGCGCCAGCAGCCAAGGAAGGGGTGGCGAGCAGTACTTC.

This chain connects TRBV19 to TRBJ1-5, with unresolved D. CDR3 size: 15 residues. The V and J ends lost 3 bases and 4 bases respectively, with 13 bases between them. Germline-derived CDR1 and CDR2 are LNHDA and SQIVND (reference sequence). The CDR3, as DNA: TGTGCCAGTAGTATCCTATCTCCCGTTAATCAGCCCCAGCATTTT. It translates to CASSILSPVNQPQHF.

J is TRBJ2-7 and V is TRBV5-1, with D tentatively TRBD1 (5 bases). The CDR3 is 14 residues long. V lost 4 bases to trimming and J lost 5 bases, with 16 bases between them. Germline loops: CDR1 SGHRS, CDR2 YFSETQ. CDR3 in DNA: TGCGCCAGCAGCGGGCGGTATCAGGGAAACGAGCAGTACTTC. Amino acid sequence: CASSGRYQGNEQYF.

The chain recombines TRBV9 with TRBJ1-1; D might be TRBD1 (6 bases). The CDR3 covers 15 residues. Deletions cut 4 bases from V and 4 bases from J, with 17 bases between. CDR1 is SGDLS, CDR2 YYNGEE, per germline. The CDR3 spells CASSPVGAWGTEAFF. Written as DNA, the CDR3 is TGTGCCAGCAGCCCCGTGGGGGCCTGGGGCACTGAAGCTTTCTTT. The full variable domain, in which reference TRBV9 and TRBJ1-1 provide the parts outside the CDR3, is DSGVTQTPKHLITATGQRVTLRCSPRSGDLSVYWYQQSLDQGLQFLIQYYNGEERAKGNILERFSAQQFPDLHSELNLSSLELGDSALYFCASSPVGAWGTEAFFGQGTRLTVV.

V and J are TRBV14 and TRBJ1-6; unclear D gene. V was trimmed by 0 bases and J by 10 bases, leaving 13 bases between them. The CDR3 spans 15 residues. Germline V gene data show CDR1 as SGHDN and CDR2 as FVKESK. The CDR3 bases are TGTGCCAGCAGCCAAGACCCGGGGAGCGGGTCACCCCTCCACTTT. Translated, it gives CASSQDPGSGSPLHF.

The CDR3 sequence: CASSEGTSGGAVDEQFF. CDR3 in DNA: TGTGCCAGCAGTGAGGGAACTAGCGGGGGGGCGGTAGATGAGCAGTTCTTC. V usage is TRBV2 and J usage is TRBJ2-1; 13 nucleotides match TRBD2. CDR1 is SNHLY, CDR2 FYNNEI, per germline. The CDR3 sequence is 17 residues long. Trimming removed 3 bases from V and 8 bases from J; junction bases left unmatched: 10.

The chain joins TRBV12-5 to TRBJ2-7; 7 bases are shared with TRBD2. Per the germline V gene, CDR1 is LGHNT and CDR2 is FRNRAP. CDR3 size: 13 residues. The V and J ends lost 1 base and 4 bases, in that order; junction bases with no gene match: 1. CDR3 sequence: CASGLAGGYEQYF. The DNA for the CDR3 is TGTGCTAGTGGTTTGGCCGGGGGGTACGAGCAGTACTTC.

J is TRBJ1-2 and V is TRBV9, with D maybe TRBD1 (6 bases). This CDR3 spans 14 amino acids. From germline, CDR1 is SGDLS and CDR2 YYNGEE. V shed 3 bases and J shed 4 bases, with 13 bases lying between them. In DNA, the CDR3 is TGTGCCAGCAGCGCCCTGACAGGCCGCTATGGCTACACCTTC. Its translation: CASSALTGRYGYTF.

This clone has only a few counts. The chain employs TRBV9 and TRBJ2-3; tentative D call: TRBD2 (7 bases). The ends were cut back, 6 bases at V and 2 bases at J, with 19 bases in the middle. This CDR3 comprises 16 residues. Germline assignment: CDR1 SGDLS and CDR2 YYNGEE. The CDR3 is CASTPFGGRVTDTQYF. CDR3 coding DNA: TGTGCCAGCACCCCATTCGGGGGGCGCGTCACAGATACGCAGTATTTT.

V usage is TRBV2 and J usage is TRBJ1-2, with D possibly being TRBD1 (6 bases). The CDR3 is 13 residues long. The V gene's germline CDR1 is SNHLY and CDR2 FYNNEI. Trimming cost V 4 bases and J 5 bases, with 11 bases left between them. The CDR3 is CASSGTGNYGYTF. The CDR3 nucleotides are TGTGCCAGCAGTGGTACAGGGAATTATGGCTACACCTTC.

The chain has TRBV25-1 and TRBJ1-5; D gene ambiguous. Germline-derived CDR1 and CDR2 are MGHDK and SYGVNS. The V end lost 6 bases, the J end lost 3 bases, and 6 bases lay between the germline ends. This CDR3 contains 12 residues. CDR3 sequence (DNA): TGTGCCAGCAGGGGCTACAATCAGCCCCAGCATTTT. Its protein product is CASRGYNQPQHF.

V gene TRBV27 combines with J gene TRBJ1-1, with 8 bases matching TRBD1. This CDR3 is built from 16 residues. Germline trimming cut 4 bases from V and 3 bases from J; bases unmatched to any gene: 10. Per the germline V gene, CDR1 is MNHEY and CDR2 is SMNVEV (reference sequence). The CDR3 DNA is TGTGCCAGCAGTTCGAACCAGGGGGCAAGGGACACTGAAGCTTTCTTT. It translates to CASSSNQGARDTEAFF.

The J gene is TRBJ2-7, the V gene TRBV5-8; 10 nucleotides align to TRBD2. Germline V gene lookup returns CDR1 SGHTS and CDR2 YDEGEE. Trimming cost V 0 bases and J 7 bases; bases outside gene matches: 10. The CDR3 has 16 residues. For the CDR3, the DNA is TGTGCCAGCAGCTTGGGTCTAACTAGCGGGGAAGGTGAGCAGTACTTC. Its protein is CASSLGLTSGEGEQYF.

The chain couples TRBV5-4 to TRBJ2-1; D may be TRBD1 (6 bases). Germline V gene sequence: CDR1 SGHNT, CDR2 YYREEE (reference sequence). The V end was cut by 0 bases, the J end by 0 bases, with 10 bases between. The CDR3 is made up of 16 amino acids. CDR3 in amino acids: CASSLGGGSSYNEQFF. The CDR3 region has the DNA TGTGCCAGCAGCTTGGGTGGGGGCAGCTCCTACAATGAGCAGTTCTTC.

V usage is TRBV28 and J usage is TRBJ2-1; D call uncertain. CDR1 and CDR2 from the germline V gene are MDHEN and SYDVKM. Trimming took off 6 bases at V and 6 bases at J, with 9 bases between the two ends. The CDR3 has 12 amino acids. CDR3 sequence (DNA): TGTGCCAGCAGCTACGCCTTCAATGAGCAGTTCTTC. Its protein product is CASSYAFNEQFF.

This chain's CDR3 is CAWSPQRRFSYNEQFF. The CDR3 bases are TGTGCCTGGAGTCCCCAGCGGCGATTCTCCTACAATGAGCAGTTCTTC. The chain is built from TRBV30 and TRBJ2-1; weak D call: TRBD2 (5 bases). CDR3 length equals 16 residues. Trimming pared 2 bases from V and 0 bases from J, leaving 14 bases between. In germline, CDR1 is GTSNPN, CDR2 SVGIG (reference sequence).

The chain recombines TRBV5-8 with TRBJ1-1, with a tentative D call TRBD1 (5 bases). The V gene lost 4 bases and the J gene lost 1 base, with 17 bases spanning the gap. This CDR3 comprises 16 residues. From germline, CDR1 is SGHTS and CDR2 YDEGEE. The CDR3 DNA follows: TGTGCCAGCAGCGCCCGAAGGGGCGCACCGAACACTGAAGCTTTCTTT. Amino acids: CASSARRGAPNTEAFF.

The rearrangement joins TRBV11-2 to TRBJ2-1, with 12 bases identical to TRBD2. The V and J ends lost 5 bases and 8 bases, in that order; junction bases with no gene match: 10. The germline V gene encodes CDR1 SGHAT and CDR2 FQNNGV. The CDR3 is made up of 16 amino acids. This CDR3 is CASSPVVASGGDEQFF. DNA of the CDR3: TGTGCCAGCAGCCCCGTGGTGGCTAGCGGGGGGGATGAGCAGTTCTTC.